Following are 5 T cell receptor beta chains from one sample sequenced in a study of T cells after yellow fever vaccination (dated 2019 in TCRdb). Receptor libraries were prepared by 5' RACE. Instrument on record: Illumina HiSeq 2500. Using fastp at Q25 and MiXCR, TCRdb reprocessed the public reads and kept productive beta chains. When rows share a CDR3 protein, they turn into one entry using the most common DNA and genes. This sample has about 260,000 distinct CDR3 sequences in its table, and 13% of those were observed once. The ten top clones hold 0.45% to 0.65% of the sample. The treatment or condition label, as the study defines it: live attenuated yellow fever vaccine strain. This specimen was CD4+ T cells sorted from PBMCs, taken 45 days after the yellow fever booster vaccination. These TCRs come from a man aged 25-40 years who received the YFV17D yellow fever vaccine.

This rearrangement joins TRBV10-3 to TRBJ2-3, with a weak D call TRBD2 (6 bases). Germline V gene sequence: CDR1 ENHRY, CDR2 SYGVKD. The CDR3 length is 14 residues. The ends were cut back, 6 bases at V and 1 base at J, with 11 bases in the middle. CDR3: CAIRVASGTDTQYF. CDR3 nucleotide sequence: TGTGCCATCAGGGTGGCTAGCGGCACAGATACGCAGTATTTT.

The J gene is TRBJ2-3, the V gene TRBV29-1; 13 bases fit TRBD2. The trim removed 3 bases at V and 5 bases at J, leaving 5 bases unmatched. The length of the CDR3 is 15 residues. Germline CDR1 SQVTM, CDR2 ANQGSEA. CDR3 in amino acids: CSVETSGRRVDTQYF. CDR3 in DNA: TGCAGCGTTGAGACTAGCGGGAGGCGGGTAGATACGCAGTATTTT.

This clonotype occurred a few times. The rearrangement links TRBV9 to TRBJ2-2; 10 bases align to TRBD1. The germline gives CDR1 SGDLS, CDR2 YYNGEE. CDR3 length: 16 amino acids. With 0 bases clipped from V and 5 bases from J, the junction kept 4 bases outside the gene matches. CDR3 region: CASSVAGQGRTGELFF. In DNA, the CDR3 is TGTGCCAGCAGCGTAGCGGGACAGGGGAGAACCGGGGAGCTGTTTTTT.

This chain connects TRBV12-3 or TRBV12-4 to TRBJ1-4; D is unclear. The V and J ends lost 3 bases and 0 bases respectively, with 8 bases between them. This CDR3 spans 15 amino acids. The CDR3 sequence: CASSFRGTTNEKLFF. CDR3 nucleotides: TGTGCCAGCAGTTTCCGGGGTACAACTAATGAAAAACTGTTTTTT.

This clonotype was seen more than once but under ten times. V gene TRBV5-1 combines with J gene TRBJ1-4; D is possibly TRBD1 (5 bases). V lost 4 bases, J lost 7 bases, and 8 bases lay in between. Germline loops: CDR1 SGHRS, CDR2 YFSETQ. CDR3 length: 12 residues. CDR3 residues: CASSTQGEKLFF. The CDR3, as DNA: TGCGCCAGCAGCACCCAGGGTGAAAAACTGTTTTTT.